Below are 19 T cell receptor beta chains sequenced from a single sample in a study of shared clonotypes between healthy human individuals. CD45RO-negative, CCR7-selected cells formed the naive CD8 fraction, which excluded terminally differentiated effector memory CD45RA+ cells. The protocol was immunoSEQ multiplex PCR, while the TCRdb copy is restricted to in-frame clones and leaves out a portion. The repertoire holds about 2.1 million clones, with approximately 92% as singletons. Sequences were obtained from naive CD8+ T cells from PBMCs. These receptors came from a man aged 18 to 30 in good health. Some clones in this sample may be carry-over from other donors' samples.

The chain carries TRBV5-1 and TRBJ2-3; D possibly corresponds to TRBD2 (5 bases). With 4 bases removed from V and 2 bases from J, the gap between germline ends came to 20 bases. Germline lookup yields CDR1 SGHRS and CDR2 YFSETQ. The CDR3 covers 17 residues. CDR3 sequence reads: CASSPNSAQRTTDTQYF. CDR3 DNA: TGCGCCAGCAGCCCAAATAGCGCCCAGCGTACCACAGATACGCAGTATTTT.

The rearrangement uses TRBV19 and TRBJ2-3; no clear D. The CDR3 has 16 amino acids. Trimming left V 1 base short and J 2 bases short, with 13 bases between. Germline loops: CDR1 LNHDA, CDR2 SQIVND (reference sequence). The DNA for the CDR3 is TGTGCCAGTAGTATAGTTGCCATTTTGGCCACAGATACGCAGTATTTT. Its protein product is CASSIVAILATDTQYF.

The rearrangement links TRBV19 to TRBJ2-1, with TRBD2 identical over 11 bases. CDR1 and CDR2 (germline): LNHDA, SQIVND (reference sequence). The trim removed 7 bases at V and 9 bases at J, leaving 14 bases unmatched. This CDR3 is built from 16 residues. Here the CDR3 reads CASTQTLAGAKREQFF. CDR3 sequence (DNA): TGTGCCAGTACCCAAACACTAGCGGGGGCCAAGCGTGAGCAGTTCTTC.

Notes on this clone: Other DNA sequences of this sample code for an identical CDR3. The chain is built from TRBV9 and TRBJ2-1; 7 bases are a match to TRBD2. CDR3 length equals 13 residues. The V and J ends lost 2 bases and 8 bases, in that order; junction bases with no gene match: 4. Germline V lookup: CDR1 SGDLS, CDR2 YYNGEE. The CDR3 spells CASSVGGSDEQFF. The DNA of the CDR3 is TGTGCCAGCAGCGTTGGCGGGAGTGATGAGCAGTTCTTC. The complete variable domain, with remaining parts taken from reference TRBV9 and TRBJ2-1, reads DSGVTQTPKHLITATGQRVTLRCSPRSGDLSVYWYQQSLDQGLQFLIQYYNGEERAKGNILERFSAQQFPDLHSELNLSSLELGDSALYFCASSVGGSDEQFFGPGTRLTVL.

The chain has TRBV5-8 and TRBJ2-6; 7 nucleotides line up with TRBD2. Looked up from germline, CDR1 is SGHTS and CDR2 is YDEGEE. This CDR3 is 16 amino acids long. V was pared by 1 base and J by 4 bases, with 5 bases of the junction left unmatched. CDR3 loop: CASSLLLALGANVLTF. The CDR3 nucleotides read TGTGCCAGCAGCTTGTTACTAGCGCTGGGGGCCAACGTCCTGACTTTC.

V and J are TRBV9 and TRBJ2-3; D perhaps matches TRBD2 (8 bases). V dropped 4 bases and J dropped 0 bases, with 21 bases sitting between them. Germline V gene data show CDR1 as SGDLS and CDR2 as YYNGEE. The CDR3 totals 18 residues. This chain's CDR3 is CASSQGGAGAPSTDTQYF. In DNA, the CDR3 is TGTGCCAGCAGCCAGGGGGGAGCGGGAGCCCCTAGCACAGATACGCAGTATTTT.

The CDR3 coding sequence is TGTGCCAGCAGCTTAAGGACTAGCGGGAGGGACGAGCAGTTCTTC. Its protein is CASSLRTSGRDEQFF. This chain joins TRBV7-3 and TRBJ2-1; 15 positions match TRBD2. This CDR3 is 15 amino acids long. Germline V CDR1 and CDR2: SGHTA, FQGTGA. V lost 1 base, J lost 10 bases, and 2 bases stayed unmatched.

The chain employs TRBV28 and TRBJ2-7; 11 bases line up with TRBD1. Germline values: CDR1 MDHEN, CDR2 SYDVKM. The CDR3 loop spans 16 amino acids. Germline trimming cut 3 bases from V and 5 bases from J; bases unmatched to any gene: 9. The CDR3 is CASSFMGDRGADEQYF. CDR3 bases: TGTGCCAGCAGTTTTATGGGGGACAGGGGGGCAGACGAGCAGTACTTC.

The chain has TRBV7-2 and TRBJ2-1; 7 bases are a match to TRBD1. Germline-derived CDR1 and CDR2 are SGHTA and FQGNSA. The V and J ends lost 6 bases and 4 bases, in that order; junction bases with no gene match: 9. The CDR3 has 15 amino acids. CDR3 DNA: TGTGCCAGCAGGGGGCGACAGGGAGCGTACAATGAGCAGTTCTTC. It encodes CASRGRQGAYNEQFF.

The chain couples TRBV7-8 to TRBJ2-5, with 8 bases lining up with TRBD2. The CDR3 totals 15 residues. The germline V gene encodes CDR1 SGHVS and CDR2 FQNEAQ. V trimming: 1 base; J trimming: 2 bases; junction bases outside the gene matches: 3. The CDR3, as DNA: TGTGCCAGCAGCTTAGGCGGGAGGTTACAAGAGACCCAGTACTTC. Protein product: CASSLGGRLQETQYF.

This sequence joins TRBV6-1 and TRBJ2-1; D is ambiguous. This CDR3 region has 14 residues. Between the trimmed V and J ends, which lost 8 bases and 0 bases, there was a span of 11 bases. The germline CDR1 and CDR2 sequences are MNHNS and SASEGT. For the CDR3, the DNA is TGTGCCAGCGTTTACCGGAGCTCCTACAATGAGCAGTTCTTC. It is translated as CASVYRSSYNEQFF.

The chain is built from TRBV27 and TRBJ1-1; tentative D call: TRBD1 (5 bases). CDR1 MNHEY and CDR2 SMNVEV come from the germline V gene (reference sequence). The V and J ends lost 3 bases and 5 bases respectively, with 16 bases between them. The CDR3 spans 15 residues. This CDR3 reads CASSFGDPGGTEAFF. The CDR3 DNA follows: TGTGCCAGCAGTTTCGGTGACCCCGGGGGGACTGAAGCTTTCTTT.

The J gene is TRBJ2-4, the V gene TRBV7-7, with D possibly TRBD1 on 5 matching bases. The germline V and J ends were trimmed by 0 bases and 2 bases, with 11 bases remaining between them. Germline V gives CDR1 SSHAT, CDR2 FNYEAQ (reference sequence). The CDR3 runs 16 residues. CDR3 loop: CASSLAPAGTKNIQYF. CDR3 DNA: TGTGCCAGCAGCTTAGCGCCGGCAGGGACCAAAAACATTCAGTACTTC.

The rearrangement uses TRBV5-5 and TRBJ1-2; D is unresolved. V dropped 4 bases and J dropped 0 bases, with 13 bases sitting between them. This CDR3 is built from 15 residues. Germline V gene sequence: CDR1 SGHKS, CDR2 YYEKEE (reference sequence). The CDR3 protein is CASSTRDGSNYGYTF. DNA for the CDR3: TGTGCCAGCAGCACCCGAGACGGGTCTAACTATGGCTACACCTTC. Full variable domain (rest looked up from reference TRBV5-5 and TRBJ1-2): DAGVTQSPTHLIKTRGQQVTLRCSPISGHKSVSWYQQVLGQGPQFIFQYYEKEERGRGNFPDRFSARQFPNYSSELNVNALLLGDSALYLCASSTRDGSNYGYTFGSGTRLTVV.

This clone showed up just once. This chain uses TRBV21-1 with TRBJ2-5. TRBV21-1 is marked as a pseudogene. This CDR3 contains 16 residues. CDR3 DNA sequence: TGTGCCAGCAGCCGAGAGACCCTCATGACCCAAGAGACCCAGTACTTC. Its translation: CASSRETLMTQETQYF.

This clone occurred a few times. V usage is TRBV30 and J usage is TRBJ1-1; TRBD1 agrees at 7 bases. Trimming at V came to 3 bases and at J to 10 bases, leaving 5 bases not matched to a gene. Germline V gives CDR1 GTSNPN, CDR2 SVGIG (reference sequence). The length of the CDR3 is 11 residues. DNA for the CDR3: TGTGCCTGGAGCACAGGGGCAGGAGCTTTCTTT. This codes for CAWSTGAGAFF.

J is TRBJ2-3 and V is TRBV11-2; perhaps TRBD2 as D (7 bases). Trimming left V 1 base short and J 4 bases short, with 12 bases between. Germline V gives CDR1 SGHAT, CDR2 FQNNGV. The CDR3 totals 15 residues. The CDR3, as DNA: TGTGCCAGCAGCTTAGGGGGGGGCCGGGCAGATACGCAGTATTTT. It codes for CASSLGGGRADTQYF.

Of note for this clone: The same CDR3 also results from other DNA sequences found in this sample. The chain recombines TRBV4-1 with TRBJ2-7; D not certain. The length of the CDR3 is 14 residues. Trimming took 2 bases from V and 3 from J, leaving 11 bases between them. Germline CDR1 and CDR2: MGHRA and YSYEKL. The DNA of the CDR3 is TGCGCCAGCAGCCAATCTCCGGCAGACTACGAGCAGTACTTC. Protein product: CASSQSPADYEQYF.

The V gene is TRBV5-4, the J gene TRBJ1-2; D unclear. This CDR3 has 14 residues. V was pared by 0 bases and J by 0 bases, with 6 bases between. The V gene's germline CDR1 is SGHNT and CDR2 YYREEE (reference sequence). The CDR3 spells CASSLDGPNYGYTF. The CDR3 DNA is TGTGCCAGCAGCTTGGATGGACCTAACTATGGCTACACCTTC.